A selection of T cell receptor beta chains follows, all from one sample in a study of blood T cell repertoires in COVID-19. Clones were sequenced by immunoSEQ multiplex PCR, and TCRdb holds only the in-frame ones, with some missing. The repertoire holds 150,000 to 200,000 clones, 81% seen once, with approximately 10% in the top ten. The sample taken for sequencing was peripheral blood. Every receptor here comes from a man in his sixties with active or convalescent COVID-19. The CDR3 runs from the conserved cysteine through the conserved F or W. D genes are given only for firm matches. Only some rows state a clone size, as once, few, many or a class for expanded clones.

clone_size: NA; j_call: TRBJ1-4; d_call: TRBD1; cdr3_length: 15; v_call: TRBV7-9; cdr3_nt: TGTGCCAGCAGCTTGGCGGGACAGGGAAGCGAAAAACTGTTTTTT; cdr3_aa: CASSLAGQGSEKLFF
clone_size: few; j_call: TRBJ1-2; d_call: TRBD1; cdr3_length: 15; v_call: TRBV11-2; cdr3_nt: TGTGCCAGCAGCACGATACAGGGGCTCGGCTATGGCTACACCTTC; cdr3_aa: CASSTIQGLGYGYTF
clone_size: NA; j_call: TRBJ2-5; d_call: TRBD2; cdr3_length: 17; v_call: TRBV6-1; cdr3_nt: TGTGCCAGCAGTGAAGTATTCGGAACTAGCGGGAGGGAGACCCAGTACTTC; cdr3_aa: CASSEVFGTSGRETQYF
clone_size: NA; j_call: TRBJ1-6; d_call: TRBD1; cdr3_length: 16; v_call: TRBV18; cdr3_nt: TGTGCCAGCTCAAAGACAGGGCCTGAGGGGAATTCACCCCTCCACTTT; cdr3_aa: CASSKTGPEGNSPLHF
clone_size: NA; j_call: TRBJ1-5; d_call: NA; cdr3_length: 13; v_call: TRBV19; cdr3_nt: TGTGCCAGTAGTATAGGCGACGGGCAGCCCCAGCATTTT; cdr3_aa: CASSIGDGQPQHF
clone_size: NA; j_call: TRBJ1-2; d_call: NA; cdr3_length: 15; v_call: TRBV7-9; cdr3_nt: TGTGCCAGCAGCTCCCTCGGGGGGATTAACTATGGCTACACCTTC; cdr3_aa: CASSSLGGINYGYTF
clone_size: NA; j_call: TRBJ2-1; d_call: NA; cdr3_length: 13; v_call: TRBV29-1; cdr3_nt: TGCAGCGTTGAGCGGGTAACCTACAATGAGCAGTTCTTC; cdr3_aa: CSVERVTYNEQFF
clone_size: NA; j_call: TRBJ2-1; d_call: TRBD1; cdr3_length: 15; v_call: TRBV5-1; cdr3_nt: TGCGCCAGCAGCTTGATGCAGGGGGCCTCCAATGAGCAGTTCTTC; cdr3_aa: CASSLMQGASNEQFF
clone_size: NA; j_call: TRBJ1-6; d_call: NA; cdr3_length: 14; v_call: TRBV9; cdr3_nt: TGTGCCAGCAGCGTAGCAGGGGACAATTCACCCCTCCACTTT; cdr3_aa: CASSVAGDNSPLHF
clone_size: NA; j_call: TRBJ1-2; d_call: TRBD1; cdr3_length: 11; v_call: TRBV20-1; cdr3_nt: TGCAGTGCGCATACGGGACAGATCTACACCTTC; cdr3_aa: CSAHTGQIYTF
clone_size: NA; j_call: TRBJ2-7; d_call: NA; cdr3_length: 11; v_call: TRBV20-1; cdr3_nt: TGCAGTGCTAGGGGCAGGGACGAGCAGTACTTC; cdr3_aa: CSARGRDEQYF
clone_size: NA; j_call: TRBJ2-1; d_call: TRBD2; cdr3_length: 13; v_call: TRBV10-3; cdr3_nt: TGTGCCATCACCAGCGGGGGTAACAATGAGCAGTTCTTC; cdr3_aa: CAITSGGNNEQFF
clone_size: NA; j_call: TRBJ1-2; d_call: NA; cdr3_length: 14; v_call: TRBV27; cdr3_nt: TGTGCCAGCAGTTCGTGGACAGACTCATATGGCTACACCTTC; cdr3_aa: CASSSWTDSYGYTF
clone_size: NA; j_call: TRBJ2-2; d_call: TRBD2; cdr3_length: 15; v_call: TRBV2; cdr3_nt: TGTGCCAGCAGTCTACTAGCGGGAGTGGCCGGGGAGCTGTTTTTT; cdr3_aa: CASSLLAGVAGELFF
clone_size: NA; j_call: TRBJ1-2; d_call: NA; cdr3_length: 14; v_call: TRBV5-6; cdr3_nt: TGTGCCAGCAGCTTCGGGAATTCGGCCTATGGCTACACCTTC; cdr3_aa: CASSFGNSAYGYTF
clone_size: NA; j_call: TRBJ2-2; d_call: TRBD2; cdr3_length: 16; v_call: TRBV5-1; cdr3_nt: TGCGCCAGCAGCCTGGTTGCGGGGGGGCCCACCGGGGAGCTGTTTTTT; cdr3_aa: CASSLVAGGPTGELFF
clone_size: NA; j_call: TRBJ2-1; d_call: NA; cdr3_length: 14; v_call: TRBV6-4; cdr3_nt: TGTGCCAGCCCAGCCGGGGATCTACACAATGAGCAGTTCTTC; cdr3_aa: CASPAGDLHNEQFF
clone_size: NA; j_call: TRBJ1-2; d_call: TRBD1; cdr3_length: 14; v_call: TRBV6-2/TRBV6-3; cdr3_nt: TGTGCCAGCAGCAGAACAGGGGAAGCGTACGGCTACACCTTC; cdr3_aa: CASSRTGEAYGYTF
clone_size: NA; j_call: TRBJ1-1; d_call: TRBD1; cdr3_length: 14; v_call: TRBV9; cdr3_nt: TGTGCCAGCAGCGTAGGAGACAGGGGCACTGAAGCTTTCTTT; cdr3_aa: CASSVGDRGTEAFF
clone_size: NA; j_call: TRBJ2-2; d_call: NA; cdr3_length: 15; v_call: TRBV7-2; cdr3_nt: TGTGCCAGCAGCTTGCGGCTTACGGCTACCGGGGAGCTGTTTTTT; cdr3_aa: CASSLRLTATGELFF
clone_size: NA; j_call: TRBJ1-5; d_call: NA; cdr3_length: 14; v_call: TRBV2; cdr3_nt: TGTGCCAGCAACTATGAGGTTAGCAATCAGCCCCAGCATTTT; cdr3_aa: CASNYEVSNQPQHF
clone_size: few; j_call: TRBJ2-2; d_call: TRBD2; cdr3_length: 14; v_call: TRBV5-6; cdr3_nt: TGTGCCAGCAGCTTCAGGGAGGGCACCGGGGAGCTGTTTTTT; cdr3_aa: CASSFREGTGELFF
clone_size: once; j_call: TRBJ2-7; d_call: TRBD2; cdr3_length: 16; v_call: TRBV19; cdr3_nt: TGTGCCAGTAGTCTAAGGACTAGCGGGCGGAGCTACGAGCAGTACTTC; cdr3_aa: CASSLRTSGRSYEQYF
clone_size: NA; j_call: TRBJ1-2; d_call: TRBD1; cdr3_length: 14; v_call: TRBV14; cdr3_nt: TGTGCCAGCAGCCAATTGAGGGGGCAGGGTGGCTACACCTTC; cdr3_aa: CASSQLRGQGGYTF
clone_size: NA; j_call: TRBJ2-2; d_call: TRBD1; cdr3_length: 16; v_call: TRBV19; cdr3_nt: TGTGCCAGTAGACACGACAGGGGTTCGGATTCCGGGGAGCTGTTTTTT; cdr3_aa: CASRHDRGSDSGELFF
clone_size: NA; j_call: TRBJ1-2; d_call: TRBD1; cdr3_length: 15; v_call: TRBV15; cdr3_nt: TGTGCCACCAGCAGTTCCGGGGACAGCGTCTATGGCTACACCTTC; cdr3_aa: CATSSSGDSVYGYTF
clone_size: NA; j_call: TRBJ1-3; d_call: NA; cdr3_length: 15; v_call: TRBV4-1; cdr3_nt: TGCGCCAGCATCAAGGAGGTATCCTCTGGAAACACCATATATTTT; cdr3_aa: CASIKEVSSGNTIYF
clone_size: NA; j_call: TRBJ1-1; d_call: NA; cdr3_length: 14; v_call: TRBV3-1/TRBV3-2; cdr3_nt: TGTGCCAGCAGCCCGAGGGCGTCGGACACTGAAGCTTTCTTT; cdr3_aa: CASSPRASDTEAFF
clone_size: few; j_call: TRBJ2-5; d_call: TRBD2; cdr3_length: 15; v_call: TRBV19; cdr3_nt: TGTGCCAGTAGTTTAGTAGCGGGCATACAAGAGACCCAGTACTTC; cdr3_aa: CASSLVAGIQETQYF
clone_size: NA; j_call: TRBJ1-2; d_call: TRBD1; cdr3_length: 14; v_call: TRBV11-2; cdr3_nt: TGTGCCAGCAGCTTTTCCGGGACAGGGTTGGGCTACACCTTC; cdr3_aa: CASSFSGTGLGYTF
clone_size: NA; j_call: TRBJ1-4; d_call: NA; cdr3_length: 15; v_call: TRBV7-9; cdr3_nt: TGTGCCAGCAGCCCTCGCAGGGTGGCTAATGAAAAACTGTTTTTT; cdr3_aa: CASSPRRVANEKLFF
clone_size: NA; j_call: TRBJ1-6; d_call: TRBD1; cdr3_length: 18; v_call: TRBV6-9; cdr3_nt: TGTGCCAGCAGCCCCAAGGCCGGGACAGGGGATTATAATTCACCCCTCCACTTT; cdr3_aa: CASSPKAGTGDYNSPLHF
clone_size: once; j_call: TRBJ1-2; d_call: NA; cdr3_length: 15; v_call: TRBV24-1; cdr3_nt: TGTGCCACCAGTGAACCCGACAGGACCATTTCCGGCTACACCTTC; cdr3_aa: CATSEPDRTISGYTF
clone_size: NA; j_call: TRBJ2-1; d_call: TRBD2; cdr3_length: 17; v_call: TRBV3-1/TRBV3-2; cdr3_nt: TGTGCCAGCAGCCATGCCCCCGTGGGGGAGGGCCGCGATGAGCAGTTCTTC; cdr3_aa: CASSHAPVGEGRDEQFF
clone_size: NA; j_call: TRBJ2-7; d_call: TRBD2; cdr3_length: 14; v_call: TRBV18; cdr3_nt: TGTGCCAGCTCACCACCCCCGGGGGGCTACGAGCAGTACTTC; cdr3_aa: CASSPPPGGYEQYF
clone_size: NA; j_call: TRBJ2-1; d_call: NA; cdr3_length: 15; v_call: TRBV5-1; cdr3_nt: TGCGCCAGCAGCTTGGTACGGGGAGCGAGCGATGAGCAGTTCTTC; cdr3_aa: CASSLVRGASDEQFF
clone_size: NA; j_call: TRBJ2-7; d_call: TRBD2; cdr3_length: 18; v_call: TRBV5-6; cdr3_nt: TGTGCCAGCAGCCAGGGACTAGCGGGGGTCCAAAGCTCCTACGAGCAGTACTTC; cdr3_aa: CASSQGLAGVQSSYEQYF
clone_size: NA; j_call: TRBJ2-3; d_call: NA; cdr3_length: 11; v_call: TRBV7-2; cdr3_nt: TGTGCCAGCAGCTCTCTAGATACGCAGTATTTT; cdr3_aa: CASSSLDTQYF
clone_size: NA; j_call: TRBJ1-1; d_call: TRBD1; cdr3_length: 15; v_call: TRBV18; cdr3_nt: TGTGCCAGCTCACCCCGGACAGGGAAAAACACTGAAGCTTTCTTT; cdr3_aa: CASSPRTGKNTEAFF